Here is one T cell receptor (beta chain) with its context. The antigen remains undetermined. V gave up 5 bases and J gave up 3 bases; unmatched junction bases: 10. The length of the CDR3 is 16 residues. CDR1 is SGHNT, CDR2 YENEEA, per germline. Sequencing of TCRbeta CDR3 at survey depth gave sequences and template counts. The data were produced by immunoSEQ multiplex PCR, yet TCRdb's version contains in-frame clones alone and is incomplete. The sample has several thousand clones; more than 50% are singletons. Retrospectively chosen non-transplant comparators had other cancers and at least five gastrointestinal samples, without known gastrointestinal disease. The sample originates from a study of tissue T cells after allogeneic stem cell transplantation. Whole-study results and caveats: Only a limited share of tissue TCRs appeared in blood or spleen. This small cohort was clinically heterogeneous, and sampling depth was a limitation.

The chain carries TRBV11-3 and TRBJ2-3; 8 bases are shared with TRBD2. The input for sequencing was tissue from the jejunum, taken at autopsy. The sequence derives from a female donor older than 55 with lung cancer. The chain's CDR3 is CASSPTSGVWTDTQYF. The CDR3 DNA reads TGTGCCAGCAGCCCTACTAGCGGAGTCTGGACAGATACGCAGTATTTT.